This is a list of T cell receptor beta chains from one sample in a study of a mutant IDH1 vaccine in newly diagnosed glioma. Here immunoSEQ multiplex PCR was the method, and the copy in TCRdb shows in-frame clones only, minus some. The table has 50,000 to 70,000 clones, 80% to 85% seen once. The antigens for these receptors are not known. Specimen: PBMCs, collected from a glioma patient whose treatment included an IDH1 peptide vaccine. The receptors here all came from a woman aged 45-59 years with glioma. CDR3s include the opening cysteine and the closing phenylalanine or tryptophan. A D gene is named only where the DNA matches it firmly. The listing skips clone size in some rows; elsewhere it reads once, few, many or a size class.

D: .
size: .
J: TRBJ1-5
V: TRBV7-9
DNA: TGTGCCAGCAGCTTTATGGGGGATCAGCCCCAGCATTTT
CDR3: CASSFMGDQPQHF

D: .
size: .
J: TRBJ1-1
V: TRBV5-4
DNA: TGTGCCAGCAGCCTGGAGCCGAAGAACACTGAAGCTTTCTTT
CDR3: CASSLEPKNTEAFF

D: TRBD1
size: .
J: TRBJ2-7
V: TRBV19
DNA: TGTGCCAGTAGTAACCCTTCCGGGACAGGTAACGCCTACGAGCAGTACTTC
CDR3: CASSNPSGTGNAYEQYF

D: .
size: .
J: TRBJ1-2
V: TRBV6-1
DNA: TGTGCCAGCAGTGAACACGTCCTCCCCGGGGGGGAGAATGGCTACACCTTC
CDR3: CASSEHVLPGGENGYTF

D: .
size: .
J: TRBJ1-5
V: TRBV19
DNA: TGTGCCAGTAGTATGGGGGATCAGCCCCAGCATTTT
CDR3: CASSMGDQPQHF

D: .
size: .
J: TRBJ1-2
V: TRBV4-2
DNA: TGTGCCAGCAGCCAAGACAGCTCAGAGAACTATGGCTACACCTTC
CDR3: CASSQDSSENYGYTF

D: .
size: .
J: TRBJ1-2
V: TRBV7-9
DNA: TGTGCCAGCAGCTTAGTGGCGGCGTATGGCTACACCTTC
CDR3: CASSLVAAYGYTF

D: .
size: once
J: TRBJ1-4
V: TRBV5-5
DNA: TGTGCCAGCAGCTTTTGGTGGGATGGTGAAAAACTGTTTTTT
CDR3: CASSFWWDGEKLFF

D: TRBD1
size: .
J: TRBJ1-6
V: TRBV30
DNA: TGTGCCTGGAGTGCGGGACAGGGGTACTCACCCCTCCACTTT
CDR3: CAWSAGQGYSPLHF

D: .
size: .
J: TRBJ1-2
V: TRBV30
DNA: TGTGCCTGGAGTGTTGCCCCAAAGGCCAGGGGCGCTAACTATGGCTACACCTTC
CDR3: CAWSVAPKARGANYGYTF

D: TRBD2
size: .
J: TRBJ2-5
V: TRBV2
DNA: TGTGCCAGCAGTGAATTAGGACTAGCGGGGGAGACCCAGTACTTC
CDR3: CASSELGLAGETQYF

D: .
size: .
J: TRBJ1-5
V: TRBV9
DNA: TGTGCCAGCAGCCCGGGGGCTGGGCCCCAGCATTTT
CDR3: CASSPGAGPQHF

D: .
size: few
J: TRBJ1-6
V: TRBV6-5
DNA: TGTGCCAGCAGCTCAGGGAATTCACCCCTCCACTTT
CDR3: CASSSGNSPLHF

D: .
size: .
J: TRBJ1-1
V: TRBV5-1
DNA: TGCGCCAGCAGCTTGGAAGGCGGCCTGCCTTTCTTT
CDR3: CASSLEGGLPFF

D: TRBD1
size: .
J: TRBJ1-2
V: TRBV19
DNA: TGTGCCAGTAGTAAAGGGACAGGGTTAACTAACTATGGCTACACCTTC
CDR3: CASSKGTGLTNYGYTF

D: TRBD2
size: .
J: TRBJ2-2
V: TRBV7-9
DNA: TGTGCCAGCAGGGCTAGCGGGGGCAACACCGGGGAGCTGTTTTTT
CDR3: CASRASGGNTGELFF

D: .
size: .
J: TRBJ2-1
V: TRBV2
DNA: TGTGCCAACGGGGGGCTAGCCTACAATGAGCAGTTCTTC
CDR3: CANGGLAYNEQFF

D: .
size: .
J: TRBJ1-1
V: TRBV7-9
DNA: TGTGCCAGCAGCCCTACAGGGCCGATCACTGAAGCTTTCTTT
CDR3: CASSPTGPITEAFF

D: .
size: .
J: TRBJ1-2
V: TRBV4-1
DNA: TGCGCCAGCAGCCAAGCAGGATTTAACTATGGCTACACCTTC
CDR3: CASSQAGFNYGYTF

D: .
size: .
J: TRBJ2-7
V: TRBV5-8
DNA: TGTGCCAGCAGCTTTCGCTACGAGCAGTACTTC
CDR3: CASSFRYEQYF

D: .
size: .
J: TRBJ2-6
V: TRBV29-1
DNA: TGCAGCGCCAGAGAGGGATCTGGGGCCAACGTCCTGACTTTC
CDR3: CSAREGSGANVLTF

D: .
size: .
J: TRBJ2-7
V: TRBV6-5
DNA: TGTGCCAGCAGTTATGGGGTTGGTAGAGGGAGTGGCGAGCAGTACTTC
CDR3: CASSYGVGRGSGEQYF

D: .
size: .
J: TRBJ2-7
V: TRBV2
DNA: TGTGCCAGCTCTAGGGGGACCTACGAGCAGTACTTC
CDR3: CASSRGTYEQYF

D: .
size: .
J: TRBJ2-7
V: TRBV10-1
DNA: TGCGCCAGCAGTGAGTGGGGGAACTCCTACGAGCAGTACTTC
CDR3: CASSEWGNSYEQYF

D: .
size: once
J: TRBJ2-1
V: TRBV5-6
DNA: TGTGCCAGCAGCTTGGCCCTGGCGGGGGCCTTTAATGAGCAGTTCTTC
CDR3: CASSLALAGAFNEQFF

D: TRBD2
size: .
J: TRBJ2-1
V: TRBV9
DNA: TGTGCCAGCAGCGTAGGCGGGGGGCGGGACTACAATGAGCAGTTCTTC
CDR3: CASSVGGGRDYNEQFF

D: .
size: .
J: TRBJ1-5
V: TRBV7-8
DNA: TGTGCCAGCAGCTTACGGGAGAATCAGCCCCAGCATTTT
CDR3: CASSLRENQPQHF

D: TRBD1
size: .
J: TRBJ2-7
V: TRBV5-1
DNA: TGCGCCAGCAGCCTATGGGACAGCTACGAGCAGTACTTC
CDR3: CASSLWDSYEQYF

D: .
size: few
J: TRBJ1-2
V: TRBV29-1
DNA: TGCAGCGTTGGCCTGGACAGAATCTATGGCTACACCTTC
CDR3: CSVGLDRIYGYTF

D: .
size: .
J: TRBJ2-7
V: TRBV5-8
DNA: TGTGCCAGCAGCTTGGAGGTGACGGGAACCTACGAGCAGTACTTC
CDR3: CASSLEVTGTYEQYF

D: .
size: .
J: TRBJ1-3
V: TRBV21-1
DNA: TGTGCCAGCCCCAAAGAGGGGGTTCCTGAGGGAAACACCATATATTTT
CDR3: CASPKEGVPEGNTIYF

D: TRBD1
size: .
J: TRBJ1-1
V: TRBV6-5
DNA: TGTGCCAGCAGGGGACAGGGGACTGAAGCTTTCTTT
CDR3: CASRGQGTEAFF

D: .
size: .
J: TRBJ1-1
V: TRBV9
DNA: TGTGCCAGCAGCTCAGACCTAACAATCACTGAAGCTTTCTTT
CDR3: CASSSDLTITEAFF

D: .
size: .
J: TRBJ1-3
V: TRBV28
DNA: TGTGCCAGCAGTTTAGATGCACCGAGATTAGGAAACACCATATATTTT
CDR3: CASSLDAPRLGNTIYF

D: TRBD2
size: once
J: TRBJ2-5
V: TRBV29-1
DNA: TGCAGCGGGGGAGGGGAGACCCAGTACTTC
CDR3: CSGGGETQYF

D: .
size: .
J: TRBJ2-1
V: TRBV6-5
DNA: TGTGCCAGCAGTTACTCGGCGGCCTACAATGAGCAGTTCTTC
CDR3: CASSYSAAYNEQFF

D: .
size: .
J: TRBJ1-2
V: TRBV9
DNA: TGTGCCAGCAGCCACCCCGCCGGGACCTCCCGAGGCTACACCTTC
CDR3: CASSHPAGTSRGYTF

D: .
size: .
J: TRBJ2-5
V: TRBV6-1
DNA: TGTGCCAGCAGTGAAGAATACAGGATCCAAGAGACCCAGTACTTC
CDR3: CASSEEYRIQETQYF

D: TRBD2
size: .
J: TRBJ2-3
V: TRBV5-4
DNA: TGTGCCAGCAGCTCGGTAGCGGGGTCGACAGATACGCAGTATTTT
CDR3: CASSSVAGSTDTQYF

D: .
size: .
J: TRBJ1-1
V: TRBV2
DNA: TGTGCCAGCAGTCAAAGTGGGAGAAACACTGAAGCTTTCTTT
CDR3: CASSQSGRNTEAFF